This T cell receptor (beta chain) comes out of a study of PD-1 blockade in mismatch repair-deficient tumors (dated by TCRdb to between 2016 and 2019). Study-level background: Between late 2013 and September 2016, the trial enrolled approximately 86 consecutive patients with 11 to 13 types of mismatch repair-deficient cancer, all of whom had received prior treatment and were progressing. Tumor-associated T cell clones were tracked in the peripheral blood of patients responding to PD-1 blockade by deep sequencing of TCR CDR3 regions. The full study reports these points: Tumor-resident clones, often undetectable in blood before treatment, expanded rapidly after pembrolizumab and then contracted, generally before radiologic responses.

Mismatch repair deficiency was established in every enrolled patient by polymerase chain reaction or immunohistochemistry. TCR sequencing was carried out for three patients who responded to pembrolizumab therapy. The phase II trial prospectively evaluated PD-1 blockade with pembrolizumab in advanced mismatch repair-deficient cancers, independent of tissue of origin. Peripheral blood T cell samples were collected serially, before PD-1 blockade began and at several time points afterward. Blood sampling time points were reported as weeks after the first dose of pembrolizumab. Points on this clone: It has no known antigen specificity. No much larger clone exists at a distance of one base, and base qualities are not known.

The germline V and J ends show losses of 2 bases and 7 bases respectively, and no gene match explains 5 bases of the junction. The CDR3 goes from the cysteine to the phenylalanine over 13 residues. Here the CDR3 DNA is all that survives: 39 bases in frame from base 1. Based on the germline V gene (reference sequence), the CDR1 and CDR2 sequences are SEHNR and FQNEAQ. The protocol used for the library was the immunoSEQ multiplex PCR assay. TCRdb holds this immuneACCESS table with in-frame rearrangements only. Some clones are missing; in checked studies, unresolved V genes explain under half, and the rest has no known cause. Counted in this sample were more than 95,000 clones; around 86% of them appeared once. The top ten hold roughly 12% of the sample.

The chain is assembled from TRBV7-9 and TRBJ2-7; TRBD1 aligns with 7 central bases. This sample comprised peripheral blood, obtained 44 weeks after starting pembrolizumab. This clonotype was obtained from an adult with mismatch repair-deficient cancer. Here is the DNA: TGTGCCAGCAGCTTACAGGGGGAGCGGGAGCAGTACTTC. Its protein reads: CASSLQGEREQYF.